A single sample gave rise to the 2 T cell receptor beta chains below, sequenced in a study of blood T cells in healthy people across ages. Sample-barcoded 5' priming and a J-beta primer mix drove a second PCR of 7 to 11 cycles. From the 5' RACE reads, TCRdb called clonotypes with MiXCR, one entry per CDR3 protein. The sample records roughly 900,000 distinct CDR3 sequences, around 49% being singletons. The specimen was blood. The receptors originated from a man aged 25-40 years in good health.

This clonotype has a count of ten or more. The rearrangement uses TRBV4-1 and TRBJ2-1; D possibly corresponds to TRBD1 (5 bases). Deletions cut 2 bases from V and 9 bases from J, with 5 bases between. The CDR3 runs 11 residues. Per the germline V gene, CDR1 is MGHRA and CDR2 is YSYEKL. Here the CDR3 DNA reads TGCGCCAGCAGCCAACAGGGTGAGCAGTTCTTC. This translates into CASSQQGEQFF.

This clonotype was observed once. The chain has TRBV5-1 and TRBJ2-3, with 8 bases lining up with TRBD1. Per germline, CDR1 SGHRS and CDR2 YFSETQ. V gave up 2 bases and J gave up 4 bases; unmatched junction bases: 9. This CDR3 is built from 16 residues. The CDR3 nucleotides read TGCGCCAGCAGCTTCAGGGCAGGGGGCCCCCCAGATACGCAGTATTTT. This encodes CASSFRAGGPPDTQYF.